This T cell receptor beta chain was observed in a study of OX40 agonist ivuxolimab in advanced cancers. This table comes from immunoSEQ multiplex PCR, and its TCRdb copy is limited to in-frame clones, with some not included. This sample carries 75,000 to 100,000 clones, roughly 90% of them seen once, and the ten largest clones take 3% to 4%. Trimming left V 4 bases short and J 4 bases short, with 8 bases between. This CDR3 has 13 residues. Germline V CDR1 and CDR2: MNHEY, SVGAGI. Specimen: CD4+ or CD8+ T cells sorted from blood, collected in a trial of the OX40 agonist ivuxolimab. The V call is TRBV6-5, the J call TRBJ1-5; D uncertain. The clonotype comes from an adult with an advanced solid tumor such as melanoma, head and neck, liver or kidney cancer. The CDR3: CASSSIQNQPQHF. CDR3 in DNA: TGTGCCAGCAGTTCCATCCAGAATCAGCCCCAGCATTTT.